What follows describes a single T cell receptor beta chain. Authors' processing steps: Reference gene primer amplification in the assay estimated nucleated cell counts. Libraries were prepared by immunoSEQ multiplex PCR; TCRdb keeps only in-frame clonotypes and omits some of them. From that table come the V and J calls and clone size; the DNA was used to work out D and trimming. Of about 200,000 clones in the sample, 81% were seen once. This specimen belongs to a study of blood T cell repertoires in COVID-19. Study information: Samples taken during acute and convalescent COVID-19 were collected in the United States, Italy and Spain. T cells, B-cell-depleted T cells, or PBMCs supplied cDNA or gDNA.

Trimming at V came to 0 bases and at J to 0 bases, leaving 5 bases not matched to a gene. From germline, CDR1 is SGDLS and CDR2 YYNGEE. The CDR3 covers 17 residues. The sequence derives from a woman over 75 with acute or convalescent COVID-19. This chain uses TRBV9 with TRBJ2-3; 9 nucleotides line up with TRBD2. The sample consisted of peripheral blood. The CDR3 is CASSVAGLATSTDTQYF. The DNA of the CDR3 is TGTGCCAGCAGCGTAGCTGGACTAGCGACTAGCACAGATACGCAGTATTTT.